This T cell receptor (beta chain) appears in the sequencing data of a study of cytomegalovirus exposure and HLA in healthy donors. Both 60 Vbeta primers and 13 Jbeta primers went into the PCR. Data came from immunoSEQ multiplex PCR; TCRdb stores just in-frame clones and leaves some out. The sample contains some 110,000 clones, more than 60% of which appear only once. Germline loops: CDR1 SNHLY, CDR2 FYNNEI. The CDR3 loop spans 14 amino acids. The J segment lost 7 bases and the V segment lost 6 bases, leaving 10 bases of the junction unmatched. The clonotype originates from a woman aged 50 to 65 in good health and CMV-seropositive. The sample consisted of PBMCs. The rearrangement uses TRBV2 and TRBJ1-2, with 8 bases aligning to TRBD1. The CDR3 sequence is CASSPDRVRSGYTF. The CDR3 bases are TGTGCCAGCAGCCCGGACAGGGTTCGATCTGGCTACACCTTC.